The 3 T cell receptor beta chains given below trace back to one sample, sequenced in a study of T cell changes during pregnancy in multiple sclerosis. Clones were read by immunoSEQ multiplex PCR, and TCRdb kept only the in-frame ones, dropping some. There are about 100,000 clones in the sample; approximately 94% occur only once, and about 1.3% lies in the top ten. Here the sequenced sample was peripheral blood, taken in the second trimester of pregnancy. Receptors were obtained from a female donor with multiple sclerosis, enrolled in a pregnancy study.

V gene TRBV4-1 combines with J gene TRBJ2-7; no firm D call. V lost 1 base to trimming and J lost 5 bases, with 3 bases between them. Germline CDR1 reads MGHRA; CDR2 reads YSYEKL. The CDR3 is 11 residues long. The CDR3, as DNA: TGCGCCAGCAGCCAAGGCGACGAGCAGTACTTC. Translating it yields CASSQGDEQYF.

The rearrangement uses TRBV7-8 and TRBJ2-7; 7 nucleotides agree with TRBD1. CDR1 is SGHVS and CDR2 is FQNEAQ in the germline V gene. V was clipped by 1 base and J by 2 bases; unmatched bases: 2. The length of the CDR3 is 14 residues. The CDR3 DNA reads TGTGCCAGCAGCTTAGGAACAGGGGCCTACGAGCAGTACTTC. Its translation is CASSLGTGAYEQYF.

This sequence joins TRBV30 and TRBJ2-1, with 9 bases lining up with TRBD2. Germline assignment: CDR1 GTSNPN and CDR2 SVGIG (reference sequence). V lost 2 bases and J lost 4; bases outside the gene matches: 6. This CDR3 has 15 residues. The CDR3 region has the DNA TGTGCCTGGAGTTCCGGGACTAGCTATTACAATGAGCAGTTCTTC. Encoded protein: CAWSSGTSYYNEQFF.